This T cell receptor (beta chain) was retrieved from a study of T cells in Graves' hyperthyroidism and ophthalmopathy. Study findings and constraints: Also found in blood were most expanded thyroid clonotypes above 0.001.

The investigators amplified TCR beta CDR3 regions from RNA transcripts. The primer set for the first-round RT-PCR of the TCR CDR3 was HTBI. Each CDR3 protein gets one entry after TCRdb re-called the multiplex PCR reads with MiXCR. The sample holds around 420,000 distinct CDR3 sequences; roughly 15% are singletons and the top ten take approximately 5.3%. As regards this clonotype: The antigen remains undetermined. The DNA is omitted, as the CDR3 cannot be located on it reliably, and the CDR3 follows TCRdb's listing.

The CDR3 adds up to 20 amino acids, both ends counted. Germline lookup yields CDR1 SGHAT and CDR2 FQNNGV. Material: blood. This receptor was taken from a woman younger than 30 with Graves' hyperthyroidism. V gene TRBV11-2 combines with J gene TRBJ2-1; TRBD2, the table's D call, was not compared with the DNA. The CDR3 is CASSFYICSARAGANNEQFF.